The 24 T cell receptor beta chains below were found in one sample sequenced in a study of CD8+CD57+ T cells in acquired aplastic anemia. TCR beta VDJ and CDR3 profiles were obtained from a genomic DNA template. Each CDR3 protein gets one entry after TCRdb re-called the reads with MiXCR. The sample shows about 110,000 distinct CDR3 sequences, 40% to 65% of them seen only once. The sample consisted of sorted CD4+, CD8+, or CD8+CD57+ T cells (not recorded which) from PBMCs. These receptors came from a human donor in good health, serving as a control.

The sample holds one count of this clonotype. The chain couples TRBV7-6 to TRBJ2-1; D remains ambiguous. Trimming removed 2 bases at V and 6 bases at J, with 14 bases between. The germline V gene encodes CDR1 SGHVS and CDR2 FNYEAQ. The CDR3 length is 15 residues. CDR3: CASSLRESWGNEQFF. The CDR3 region has the DNA TGTGCCAGCAGCTTAAGGGAATCGTGGGGCAATGAGCAGTTCTTC.

At least ten counts were recorded for this clonotype. The chain combines TRBV6-5 with TRBJ2-5; TRBD1 matches 10 bases. CDR3 length: 15 amino acids. Trimming at V came to 2 bases and at J to 4 bases, leaving 4 bases not matched to a gene. Germline V CDR1 and CDR2: MNHEY, SVGAGI. The CDR3 here is CASSYVDRGPETQYF. The CDR3 DNA reads TGTGCCAGCAGTTACGTCGACAGGGGGCCAGAGACCCAGTACTTC.

The J gene is TRBJ1-3, the V gene TRBV2; unclear D gene. Germline loops: CDR1 SNHLY, CDR2 FYNNEI. The V gene lost 5 bases and the J gene lost 0 bases, with 8 bases spanning the gap. The CDR3 loop spans 14 amino acids. CDR3 sequence reads: CASSRAGSGNTIYF. For the CDR3, the DNA is TGTGCCAGCAGTCGCGCAGGCTCTGGAAACACCATATATTTT.

The V and J genes are TRBV2 and TRBJ1-2; D gene uncertain. Trimming left V 4 bases short and J 8 bases short, with 11 bases between. CDR3 size: 12 residues. Germline assignment: CDR1 SNHLY and CDR2 FYNNEI. The CDR3 bases are TGTGCCAGCAGTGCACGGGAGGGAGGCTACACCTTC. The encoded protein is CASSAREGGYTF.

This clonotype was detected ten times or more. This chain links TRBV15 with TRBJ2-3, with 11 bases fitting TRBD2. The junction had 14 bases not matched to a gene; V was cut back by 0 bases and J by 6 bases. CDR3 size: 19 residues. Germline V gene lookup returns CDR1 LNHNV and CDR2 YYDKDF (reference sequence). The CDR3 spells CATSRDSRLAGGPGDTQYF. DNA of the CDR3: TGTGCCACCAGCAGAGATTCGCGATTAGCGGGGGGGCCAGGGGATACGCAGTATTTT.

The chain carries TRBV25-1 and TRBJ2-1; 12 positions match TRBD2. Germline V CDR1 and CDR2: MGHDK, SYGVNS. The CDR3 is 14 amino acids. J gave up 5 bases and V 6 bases, and 2 bases lay outside the gene matches. The CDR3 nucleotides read TGTGCCAGCAGCAGACTAGCGGGGGACAATGAGCAGTTCTTC. Its protein is CASSRLAGDNEQFF.

This clonotype has a handful of counts. The chain links TRBV29-1 to TRBJ1-4, with D maybe TRBD1 (5 bases). Trimming removed 5 bases from V and 5 bases from J, with 12 bases in between. Per the germline V gene, CDR1 is SQVTM and CDR2 is ANQGSEA. The CDR3 loop spans 13 amino acids. CDR3: CSVSPRENEKLFF. The CDR3 DNA follows: TGCAGCGTTTCCCCCAGGGAGAATGAAAAACTGTTTTTT.

This clonotype was seen ten or more times. The chain links TRBV5-4 to TRBJ2-1; 9 bases agree with TRBD2. CDR3 length: 14 residues. With V trimmed by 6 bases and J by 8 bases, 9 bases remained unmatched. Germline V gives CDR1 SGHNT, CDR2 YYREEE (reference sequence). The CDR3 coding sequence is TGTGCCAGCAAGGGGACTAGCAGTGTGCATGAGCAGTTCTTC. Translated, it gives CASKGTSSVHEQFF.

Of note for this clonotype: Germline and junction disagree at one end, which may indicate a read error. As DNA, the CDR3 is TGTGCCAGCAGTTTCCAGACTCGGGGAGGTGAGCAGTTCTTC. Protein product: CASSFQTRGGEQFF. This chain joins TRBV10-3 and TRBJ2-1, with D perhaps TRBD2 (6 bases). Germline CDR1 reads ENHRY; CDR2 reads SYGVKD. The CDR3 is made up of 14 amino acids.

The CDR3 spells CSAPAQALYNSPLHF. CDR3 in DNA: TGCAGTGCTCCAGCTCAGGCCCTCTATAATTCACCCCTCCACTTT. The V call is TRBV20-1, the J call TRBJ1-6; no clear D gene. Germline lookup yields CDR1 DFQATT and CDR2 SNEGSKA (reference sequence). This CDR3 comprises 15 residues. Trimming pared 5 bases from V and 3 bases from J, leaving 14 bases between.

Remarks on this clonotype: One end of the junction is discordant with germline, which a read error may explain. The chain is built from TRBV20-1 and TRBJ1-6; the D is unclear. The CDR3 loop spans 14 amino acids. CDR1 is DFQATT, CDR2 SNEGSKA, per germline (reference sequence). CDR3 region: CSARTSSDNSPLHF. The CDR3 DNA sequence: TGCAGTGCTAGAACGAGCTCCGATAATTCACCCCTCCACTTT.

About this clonotype: A read error is likely, as this CDR3 ends without the conserved phenylalanine or tryptophan. The DNA is omitted, as the CDR3 cannot be located on it reliably, and the CDR3 follows TCRdb's listing. The V and J genes are TRBV7-2 and TRBJ2-7; the table's D call, TRBD2, has no DNA check behind it. The CDR3 comprises 8 residues, both ends counted. CDR1 is SGHTA and CDR2 is FQGNSA in the germline V gene. Here the CDR3 reads CASSSPSG.

This clonotype occurred many times. The V and J genes are TRBV12-3 or TRBV12-4 and TRBJ2-7; 9 bases line up with TRBD2. The CDR3 length is 14 residues. Trimming cost V 3 bases and J 3 bases; bases outside gene matches: 3. The CDR3 DNA sequence: TGTGCCAGCAGTTTGGTTAGCGGGGGCTACGAGCAGTACTTC. This encodes CASSLVSGGYEQYF.

There are a few counts of this clonotype. The genes are TRBV29-1 and TRBJ2-1, with TRBD1 as a possible D gene (6 bases). This CDR3 is 13 amino acids long. The germline V gene has CDR1 SQVTM and CDR2 ANQGSEA. The V end lost 2 bases, the J end lost 4 bases, and 9 bases lay between the germline ends. The CDR3 here is CSVEQGIYNEQFF. As DNA, the CDR3 is TGCAGCGTTGAACAGGGGATATACAATGAGCAGTTCTTC.

With respect to this clonotype: The missing conserved phenylalanine or tryptophan at the end of this CDR3 makes a read error likely. The CDR3 bases are TGTGCCATCAGTGATTGGGACGGGCAGGACAATGAGCAGTTCCTC. This gives the protein CAISDWDGQDNEQFL. This rearrangement joins TRBV10-3 to TRBJ2-1; the D gene could be TRBD1 or TRBD2 (5 bases each). In germline, CDR1 is ENHRY, CDR2 SYGVKD. CDR3 length equals 15 residues. V gave up 3 bases and J gave up 5 bases, with 14 bases separating them.

This clonotype has ten or more counts. V usage is TRBV3-1 and J usage is TRBJ2-5, with D possibly TRBD2 on 6 matching bases. From germline, CDR1 is LGHDT and CDR2 YNNKEL (reference sequence). The CDR3 has 16 residues. V lost 4 bases to trimming and J lost 1 base, with 16 bases between them. The DNA for the CDR3 is TGTGCCAGCAGCCTGCCGAGACTAGGTTCCCAAGAGACCCAGTACTTC. It translates to CASSLPRLGSQETQYF.

In its sample, this clonotype was seen a few times. The chain joins TRBV2 to TRBJ2-7; 8 nucleotides match TRBD2. V lost 1 base to trimming and J lost 7 bases; unmatched junction nucleotides: 6. The germline V gene encodes CDR1 SNHLY and CDR2 FYNNEI. CDR3 size: 14 residues. CDR3 protein: CASSEVLAATEQYF. The CDR3, as DNA: TGTGCCAGCAGTGAAGTACTAGCGGCTACGGAGCAGTACTTC.

At least ten counts were recorded for this clonotype. The chain uses TRBV25-1 and TRBJ2-7; possibly TRBD2 for D (6 bases). V was cut by 6 bases and J by 3 bases, with 18 bases left in between. Germline V CDR1 and CDR2: MGHDK, SYGVNS. The CDR3 spans 15 residues. The CDR3 DNA sequence: TGTGCCAGCAGGATCGGGGTCCTCGGGGGCTACGAGCAGTACTTC. It specifies CASRIGVLGGYEQYF.

This clonotype was observed at least ten times. V gene TRBV4-1 combines with J gene TRBJ2-7; D gene unclear. CDR3 length: 16 residues. Per germline, CDR1 MGHRA and CDR2 YSYEKL. Trimming stripped 1 base from V and 0 bases from J, with 13 bases between. The CDR3: CASSQGTELLSYEQYF. CDR3 nucleotide sequence: TGCGCCAGCAGCCAAGGAACTGAGTTACTCTCCTACGAGCAGTACTTC.

This clonotype has at least ten counts. The chain employs TRBV27 and TRBJ2-7; D may match TRBD1 or TRBD2 (5 bases each). V lost 6 bases, J lost 2 bases, and 11 bases lay in between. This CDR3 has 13 amino acids. The germline V gene has CDR1 MNHEY and CDR2 SMNVEV (reference sequence). CDR3 loop: CASRFRGAYEQYF. In DNA form, the CDR3 reads TGTGCCAGCAGATTTCGAGGGGCCTACGAGCAGTACTTC.

By share, this clonotype ranks as medium-sized (0.01 to 0.1%). The chain employs TRBV10-2 and TRBJ1-2; 10 nucleotides match TRBD1. The CDR3 runs to 14 residues. Trimming cost V 4 bases and J 8 bases; bases outside gene matches: 7. CDR1 is WSHSY, CDR2 SAAADI, per germline. CDR3 in amino acids: CASSGTGGTFGYTF. CDR3 in DNA: TGCGCCAGCAGTGGGACAGGGGGGACGTTCGGCTACACCTTC.

This chain uses TRBV2 with TRBJ2-1; possibly TRBD2 for D (6 bases). CDR1 and CDR2 from the germline V gene are SNHLY and FYNNEI. Trimming took 8 bases from V and 0 from J, leaving 14 bases between them. The CDR3 sequence is 15 residues long. The CDR3 region has the DNA TGTGCCAGCTGCGGGGCCGAAAACTCCTACAATGAGCAGTTCTTC. Encoded protein: CASCGAENSYNEQFF.

This clonotype was counted between two and nine times. The chain carries TRBV10-3 and TRBJ1-1, with 8 bases matching TRBD1. The germline V gene has CDR1 ENHRY and CDR2 SYGVKD. The CDR3 has 15 amino acids. With 6 bases clipped from V and 6 bases from J, the junction kept 12 bases outside the gene matches. CDR3 sequence reads: CAIRGQEDRTAEAFF. The CDR3 DNA follows: TGTGCCATCAGGGGACAGGAAGACCGTACGGCTGAAGCTTTCTTT.

V and J are TRBV10-1 and TRBJ2-2; D is uncertain. Per germline, CDR1 WNHNN and CDR2 SYGVQD (reference sequence). The CDR3 loop spans 16 amino acids. Trimming shortened V by 3 bases and J by 5 bases, and 16 bases separated the two germline ends. In nucleotides, the CDR3 is TGCGCCAGCAGTGATGACATCCCGCGAACAACCGGGGAGCTGTTTTTT. Protein sequence: CASSDDIPRTTGELFF.